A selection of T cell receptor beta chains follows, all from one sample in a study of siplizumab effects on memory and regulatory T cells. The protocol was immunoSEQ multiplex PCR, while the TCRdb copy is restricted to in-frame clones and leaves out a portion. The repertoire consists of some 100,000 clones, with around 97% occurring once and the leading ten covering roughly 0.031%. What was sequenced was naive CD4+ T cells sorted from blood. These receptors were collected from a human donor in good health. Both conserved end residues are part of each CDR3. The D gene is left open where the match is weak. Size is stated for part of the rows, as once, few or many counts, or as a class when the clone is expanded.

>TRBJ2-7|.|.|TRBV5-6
CASSRFYEQYF
TGTGCCAGCAGCAGGTTCTACGAGCAGTACTTC
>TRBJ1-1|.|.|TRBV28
CASSSPGSHSMNTEAFF
TGTGCCAGCAGTTCCCCAGGATCTCACAGCATGAACACTGAAGCTTTCTTT
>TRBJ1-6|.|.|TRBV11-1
CASSPGVTANSPLHF
TGTGCCAGCAGCCCAGGGGTAACAGCAAATTCACCCCTCCACTTT
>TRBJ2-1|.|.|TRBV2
CASSRWGLDAYNEQFF
TGTGCCAGCAGTCGTTGGGGCCTAGATGCCTACAATGAGCAGTTCTTC
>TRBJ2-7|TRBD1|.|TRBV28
CASRGTGVAYEQYF
TGTGCCAGCAGAGGGACAGGGGTAGCCTACGAGCAGTACTTC
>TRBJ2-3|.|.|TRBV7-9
CASSPGPSTAGAHTDTQYF
TGTGCCAGCAGCCCGGGGCCGTCTACGGCGGGGGCCCACACAGATACGCAGTATTTT
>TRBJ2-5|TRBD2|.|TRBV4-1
CASSQGLAGGPGTQYF
TGCGCCAGCAGCCAAGGACTAGCGGGGGGGCCGGGGACCCAGTACTTC
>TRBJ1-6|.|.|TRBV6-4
CASRSGGPLHF
TGTGCCAGCCGGAGCGGGGGACCCCTCCACTTT
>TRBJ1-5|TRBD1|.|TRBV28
CASRGQGGSNQPQHF
TGTGCCAGCAGGGGACAGGGTGGGAGCAATCAGCCCCAGCATTTT
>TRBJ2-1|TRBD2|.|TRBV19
CASSILPGLAGGHNEQFF
TGTGCCAGTAGTATACTCCCGGGACTAGCGGGGGGGCATAATGAGCAGTTCTTC
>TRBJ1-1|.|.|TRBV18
CASSPSGTLNTEAFF
TGTGCCAGCTCACCGTCCGGGACGCTGAACACTGAAGCTTTCTTT
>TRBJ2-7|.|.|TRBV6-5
CASSSPGFNNEQYF
TGTGCCAGCAGTTCTCCAGGGTTTAACAACGAGCAGTACTTC
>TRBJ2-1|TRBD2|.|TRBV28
CASRGSLLPGLAKEQFF
TGTGCCAGCAGGGGATCACTCTTACCGGGACTAGCGAAAGAGCAGTTCTTC
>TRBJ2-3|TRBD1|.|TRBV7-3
CASSSLTGADTQYF
TGTGCCAGCAGCTCCCTGACAGGGGCAGATACGCAGTATTTT
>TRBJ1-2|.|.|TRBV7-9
CASSPRDRGYTF
TGTGCCAGCAGCCCCCGGGACCGTGGCTACACCTTC
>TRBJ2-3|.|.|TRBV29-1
CSVESLTDTQYF
TGCAGCGTTGAGTCCCTCACAGATACGCAGTATTTT
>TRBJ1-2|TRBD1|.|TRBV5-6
CASSLGFGKGGFDGYTF
TGTGCCAGCAGCTTGGGTTTCGGCAAAGGGGGCTTTGATGGCTACACCTTC
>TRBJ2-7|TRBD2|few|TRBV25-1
CASKGAGALFGEQYF
TGTGCCAGCAAAGGAGCGGGGGCCCTCTTTGGCGAGCAGTACTTC
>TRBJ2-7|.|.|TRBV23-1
CAIDDYEQYF
TGCGCCATCGACGACTACGAGCAGTACTTC
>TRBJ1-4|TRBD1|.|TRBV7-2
CASSQLTGEKLFF
TGTGCCAGCAGCCAACTGACAGGGGAAAAACTGTTTTTT
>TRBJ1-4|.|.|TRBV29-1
CSVVYRATNEKLFF
TGCAGCGTTGTTTACAGGGCAACTAATGAAAAACTGTTTTTT
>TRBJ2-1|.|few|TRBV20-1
CSAGDNEQFF
TGCAGTGCTGGGGACAATGAGCAGTTCTTC
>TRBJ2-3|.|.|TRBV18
CASSPGATDTQYF
TGTGCCAGCTCACCAGGAGCAACAGATACGCAGTATTTT
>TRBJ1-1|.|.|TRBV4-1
CASSRGSGADENSEAFF
TGCGCCAGCAGCCGCGGTTCAGGGGCGGATGAAAACTCTGAAGCTTTCTTT
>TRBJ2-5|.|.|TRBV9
CASSVGTAQETQYF
TGTGCCAGCAGCGTAGGAACAGCCCAAGAGACCCAGTACTTC
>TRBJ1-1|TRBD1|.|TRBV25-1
CASKGQGAYTEAFF
TGTGCCAGCAAAGGACAGGGGGCTTACACTGAAGCTTTCTTT
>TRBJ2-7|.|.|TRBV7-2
CASSLGADRNYEQYF
TGTGCCAGCAGCTTAGGGGCCGACAGGAACTACGAGCAGTACTTC
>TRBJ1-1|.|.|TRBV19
CASSNDRSHTEAFF
TGTGCCAGTAGCAATGACAGGAGCCACACTGAAGCTTTCTTT
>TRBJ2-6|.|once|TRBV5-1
CASSLVPPSSGANVLTF
TGCGCCAGCAGCTTGGTACCACCGAGCTCTGGGGCCAACGTCCTGACTTTC
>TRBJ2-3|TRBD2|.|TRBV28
CASTVSLGGGPDTQYF
TGTGCCAGCACCGTCTCCCTGGGGGGGGGACCAGATACGCAGTATTTT
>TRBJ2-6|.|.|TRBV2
CASMRENSGANVLTF
TGTGCCAGCATGAGGGAGAACTCTGGGGCCAACGTCCTGACTTTC
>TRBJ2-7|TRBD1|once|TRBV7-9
CASSLAGGGEQYF
TGTGCCAGCAGCTTAGCAGGGGGCGGCGAGCAGTACTTC